A selection of T cell receptor beta chains follows, all from one sample in a study of long-term antiretroviral therapy in people with HIV. Only in-frame clones appear in the TCRdb table, and some are missing; sequencing was by immunoSEQ multiplex PCR. Among some 25,000 clones listed, approximately 83% were seen once. Material: unsorted PBMCs, obtained around 4.3 years after starting antiretroviral therapy. These receptors originate from a man under 40 with HIV. The CDR3 runs from the conserved cysteine through the conserved F or W. Fields, in order: J gene, D gene, clone size, V gene, CDR3 protein, CDR3 DNA. A D gene is named only where the DNA matches it firmly. Clone size appears in some rows only: once, few, many, or a class for an expanded clone.

TRBJ1-1 | TRBD1 | - | TRBV14 | CASSRTGNTEAFF | TGTGCCAGCAGCCGGACAGGTAACACTGAAGCTTTCTTT
TRBJ2-7 | - | - | TRBV5-1 | CASSFTDYEQYF | TGCGCCAGCAGCTTTACGGACTACGAGCAGTACTTC
TRBJ2-7 | - | - | TRBV27 | CASSLSFLGQDEQYF | TGTGCCAGCAGTTTATCGTTTCTGGGGCAGGACGAGCAGTACTTC
TRBJ2-3 | - | - | TRBV7-9 | CASSSFAISTDTQYF | TGTGCCAGCAGCTCTTTTGCGATAAGCACAGATACGCAGTATTTT
TRBJ2-2 | - | - | TRBV27 | CASTGNGPGELFF | TGTGCCAGCACCGGCAACGGACCCGGGGAGCTGTTTTTT
TRBJ1-4 | - | - | TRBV5-1 | CASSFWGENEKLFF | TGCGCCAGCAGCTTTTGGGGAGAAAATGAAAAACTGTTTTTT
TRBJ1-1 | TRBD1 | - | TRBV13 | CASSLGQGGTEAFF | TGTGCCAGCAGCTTGGGACAGGGTGGCACTGAAGCTTTCTTT
TRBJ2-5 | - | - | TRBV7-9 | CASTLGVYQETQYF | TGTGCCAGCACCTTAGGGGTGTACCAAGAGACCCAGTACTTC
TRBJ2-4 | - | - | TRBV5-6 | CASSRTIAKNIQYF | TGTGCCAGCAGCCGGACCATAGCCAAAAACATTCAGTACTTC
TRBJ2-7 | - | - | TRBV7-6 | CASTSSGYEQYF | TGTGCCAGCACCAGCAGCGGCTACGAGCAGTACTTC
TRBJ1-2 | - | few | TRBV5-1 | CASSLAGSGYGYTF | TGCGCCAGCAGCTTGGCAGGGAGTGGCTATGGCTACACCTTC
TRBJ2-3 | TRBD2 | - | TRBV28 | CASSLRPVAGGFTDTQYF | TGTGCCAGCAGTCTACGGCCGGTTGCGGGAGGATTCACAGATACGCAGTATTTT